This section outlines one T cell receptor beta chain sequence together with its context. Its antigen remains unidentified. These data belong to a study of cytomegalovirus exposure and HLA in healthy donors. Study conclusions and caveats: Solely CMV serostatus was available to characterize immune exposure.

Primers: 60 Vbeta forward and 13 Jbeta reverse. The table came from immunoSEQ multiplex PCR; TCRdb's copy has only in-frame clones and leaves some out. In the table there are 110,000 or so clones, over 75% of which are singletons. The CDR3 has 13 amino acids. Trimming left V 5 bases short and J 4 bases short, with 11 bases between. CDR1 is MNHEY, CDR2 SMNVEV, per germline (reference sequence). V gene TRBV27 combines with J gene TRBJ1-2; no firm D call. The TCR sequence derives from a young woman in good health and CMV-seronegative. Input material: PBMCs. CDR3 nucleotide sequence: TGTGCCAGCAGTGAGTCTGTCGGCTATGGCTACACCTTC. Its translation: CASSESVGYGYTF.